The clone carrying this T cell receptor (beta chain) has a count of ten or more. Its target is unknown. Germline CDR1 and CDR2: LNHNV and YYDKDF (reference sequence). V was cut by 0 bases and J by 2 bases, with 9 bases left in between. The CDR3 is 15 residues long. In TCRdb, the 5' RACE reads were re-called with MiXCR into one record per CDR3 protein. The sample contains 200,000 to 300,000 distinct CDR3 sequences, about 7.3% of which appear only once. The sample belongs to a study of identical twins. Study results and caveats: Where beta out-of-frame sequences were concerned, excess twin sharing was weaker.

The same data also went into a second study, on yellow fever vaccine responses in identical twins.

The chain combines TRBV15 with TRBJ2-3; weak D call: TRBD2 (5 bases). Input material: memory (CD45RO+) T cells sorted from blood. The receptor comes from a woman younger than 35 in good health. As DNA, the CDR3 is TGTGCCACCAGCAGAGATGGACTGATCACAGATACGCAGTATTTT. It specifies CATSRDGLITDTQYF.